The 14 T cell receptor beta chains in this list originate from one sample, sequenced in a study of T cell responses to AZD1222 COVID-19 vaccine. Generated by immunoSEQ multiplex PCR, the TCRdb table keeps only in-frame clones and is missing some. The table shows roughly 120,000 clones, with about 90% occurring only once. The source material was peripheral blood, sampled 28 days after the second AZD1222 dose. All receptors come from an adult who received the AZD1222 COVID-19 vaccine.

This clone was counted once. The rearrangement links TRBV18 to TRBJ1-2; 7 bases map to TRBD1. V trimming: 4 bases; J trimming: 3 bases; junction bases outside the gene matches: 5. CDR1 and CDR2 (germline): KGHSH, LQKENI. The CDR3 runs to 14 residues. The CDR3 nucleotides are TGTGCCAGCTCACTAACTCAGGGGGACTATGGCTACACCTTC. This sequence encodes CASSLTQGDYGYTF.

This clone was detected only once. This chain connects TRBV15 to TRBJ2-5; weak D call: TRBD2 (9 bases). The germline V and J ends were trimmed by 5 bases and 4 bases, with 20 bases remaining between them. CDR3 length: 16 amino acids. Per the germline V gene, CDR1 is LNHNV and CDR2 is YYDKDF (reference sequence). CDR3 nucleotide sequence: TGTGCCACCAGCCAGGGGGCTAGCGGGAACCGAGAGACCCAGTACTTC. Translation: CATSQGASGNRETQYF.

V is TRBV5-4 and J is TRBJ1-2, with 7 bases lining up with TRBD1. Looked up from germline, CDR1 is SGHNT and CDR2 is YYREEE (reference sequence). The CDR3 consists of 14 residues. The junction had 11 bases not matched to a gene; V was cut back by 4 bases and J by 8 bases. CDR3 bases: TGTGCCAGCAGCCCCTTGACAGGGATCGAGGGCTACACCTTC. Its protein is CASSPLTGIEGYTF.

The chain uses TRBV5-6 and TRBJ2-7; a weak D match, TRBD2 (5 bases). CDR3 length: 12 residues. Germline V lookup: CDR1 SGHDT, CDR2 YYEEEE. V was clipped by 5 bases and J by 2 bases, with 8 bases between them. The DNA of the CDR3 is TGTGCCAGCAGTGGACTCACCTACGAGCAGTACTTC. Protein sequence: CASSGLTYEQYF.

This clone appeared a few times. This chain joins TRBV29-1 and TRBJ2-3, with TRBD1 matching over 9 bases. Germline lookup yields CDR1 SQVTM and CDR2 ANQGSEA. The CDR3 runs to 13 residues. Germline trimming cut 6 bases from V and 5 bases from J; bases unmatched to any gene: 6. This CDR3 is CSVQDRGEDTQYF. The CDR3 nucleotides read TGCAGCGTCCAGGACAGGGGCGAAGATACGCAGTATTTT.

The chain employs TRBV5-1 and TRBJ2-7; the D call may be TRBD1 or TRBD2 (5 bases each). The CDR3 is 15 residues long. V was trimmed by 0 bases and J by 2 bases, leaving 12 bases between them. From germline, CDR1 is SGHRS and CDR2 YFSETQ. The DNA of the CDR3 is TGCGCCAGCAGCTTGGCCTCGGGACCAACCTACGAGCAGTACTTC. Translation gives CASSLASGPTYEQYF.

The chain uses TRBV6-6 and TRBJ2-6; possibly TRBD1 for D (6 bases). The CDR3 totals 15 residues. Deletions cut 6 bases from V and 2 bases from J, with 11 bases between. Per the germline V gene, CDR1 is MNHNY and CDR2 is SVGAGI (reference sequence). The chain's CDR3 is CASSQTGTGANVLTF. The CDR3 DNA follows: TGTGCCAGCAGCCAAACAGGGACTGGGGCCAACGTCCTGACTTTC.

The V gene is TRBV11-2, the J gene TRBJ2-6; D ambiguous. V gave up 5 bases and J gave up 0 bases, with 14 bases separating them. Per the germline V gene, CDR1 is SGHAT and CDR2 is FQNNGV. The CDR3 spans 17 residues. CDR3: CASSPRTSLSGANVLTF. CDR3 DNA: TGTGCCAGCAGCCCCAGGACCTCCCTCTCTGGGGCCAACGTCCTGACTTTC.

This chain connects TRBV18 to TRBJ1-1; tentative D call: TRBD1 (5 bases). CDR1 is KGHSH, CDR2 LQKENI, per germline. Trimming took 2 bases from V and 5 from J, leaving 15 bases between them. This CDR3 region has 15 residues. The CDR3 reads CASSPWGTNPTEAFF. The CDR3 DNA sequence: TGTGCCAGCTCACCATGGGGGACCAACCCGACTGAAGCTTTCTTT. The complete variable domain, with remaining parts taken from reference TRBV18 and TRBJ1-1, reads NAGVMQNPRHLVRRRGQEARLRCSPMKGHSHVYWYRQLPEEGLKFMVYLQKENIIDESGMPKERFSAEFPKEGPSILRIQQVVRGDSAAYFCASSPWGTNPTEAFFGQGTRLTVV.

The chain employs TRBV7-8 and TRBJ1-5, with a tentative D call TRBD1 (5 bases). Germline V gene lookup returns CDR1 SGHVS and CDR2 FQNEAQ. This CDR3 is 15 amino acids long. Trimming stripped 3 bases from V and 6 bases from J, with 15 bases between. CDR3 DNA sequence: TGTGCCAGCAGCTTCGGCAGGGAAGGTGGTCAGCCCCAGCATTTT. Its translation is CASSFGREGGQPQHF.

This clone was counted once. The chain couples TRBV5-1 to TRBJ2-7, with 10 nucleotides matching TRBD1. In germline, CDR1 is SGHRS, CDR2 YFSETQ. With 7 bases clipped from V and 2 bases from J, the junction kept 6 bases outside the gene matches. The CDR3 spans 14 residues. CDR3 coding DNA: TGCGCCAGCGGGGACGGGACAGGGGCCTACGAGCAGTACTTC. Encoded protein: CASGDGTGAYEQYF. The full variable domain, in which reference TRBV5-1 and TRBJ2-7 provide the parts outside the CDR3, is KAGVTQTPRYLIKTRGQQVTLSCSPISGHRSVSWYQQTPGQGLQFLFEYFSETQRNKGNFPGRFSGRQFSNSRSEMNVSTLELGDSALYLCASGDGTGAYEQYFGPGTRLTVT.

V and J are TRBV6-2 or TRBV6-3 and TRBJ1-6; no definite D call. Germline CDR1 is MNHEY and CDR2 is SVGEGT. V lost 2 bases to trimming and J lost 0 bases, with 8 bases between them. The CDR3 spans 16 residues. CDR3: CASSYGLSSYNSPLHF. CDR3 bases: TGTGCCAGCAGTTACGGGTTGAGCTCCTATAATTCACCCCTCCACTTT.

The genes are TRBV6-5 and TRBJ1-5, with D uncertain. This CDR3 is built from 14 residues. V lost 7 bases to trimming and J lost 2 bases, with 12 bases between them. The germline V gene has CDR1 MNHEY and CDR2 SVGAGI. CDR3 sequence reads: CASKRVSGNQPQHF. CDR3 coding DNA: TGTGCCAGCAAGCGGGTTTCGGGCAATCAGCCCCAGCATTTT.

The chain has TRBV29-1 and TRBJ1-1, with unresolved D. CDR1 and CDR2 (germline): SQVTM, ANQGSEA. The length of the CDR3 is 12 residues. Trimming left V 6 bases short and J 6 bases short, with 14 bases between. The CDR3 region is CSVVGSSAEAFF. Written as DNA, the CDR3 is TGCAGCGTAGTAGGGAGTTCTGCTGAAGCTTTCTTT.